This T cell receptor (beta chain) was sequenced for a study of T cells after yellow fever vaccination. The length of the CDR3 is 16 residues. V dropped 5 bases and J dropped 1; count of bases not matched to a gene: 9. Germline V CDR1 and CDR2: MNHNY, SVGAGI (reference sequence). TCRdb reprocessed the 5' RACE reads via MiXCR and lists one record per CDR3 protein. The sample has approximately 160,000 distinct CDR3 sequences; around 9.7% are singletons. The sample consisted of CD8+ T cells sorted from PBMCs, taken 45 days after the yellow fever booster vaccination. The gene calls are TRBV6-6 and TRBJ2-3; 7 bases match TRBD1. This clonotype was sampled from a man aged 18-30 years who received the YFV17D yellow fever vaccine. Here the CDR3 reads CASSKVRQGGTDTQYF. CDR3 nucleotide sequence: TGTGCCAGCAGTAAGGTCCGTCAGGGGGGCACAGATACGCAGTATTTT.